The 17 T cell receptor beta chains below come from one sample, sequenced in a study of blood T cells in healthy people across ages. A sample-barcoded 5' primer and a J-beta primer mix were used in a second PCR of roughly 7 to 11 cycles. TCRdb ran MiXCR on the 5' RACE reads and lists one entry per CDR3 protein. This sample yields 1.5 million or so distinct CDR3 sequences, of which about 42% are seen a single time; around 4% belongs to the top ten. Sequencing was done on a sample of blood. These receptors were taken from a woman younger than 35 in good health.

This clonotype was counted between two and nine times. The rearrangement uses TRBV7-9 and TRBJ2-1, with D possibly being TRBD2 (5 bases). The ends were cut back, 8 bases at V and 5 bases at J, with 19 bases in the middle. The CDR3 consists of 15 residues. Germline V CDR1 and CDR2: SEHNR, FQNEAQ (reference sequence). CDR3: CASASTGTQNNEQFF. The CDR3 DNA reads TGTGCCAGCGCCTCGACGGGAACTCAAAACAATGAGCAGTTCTTC.

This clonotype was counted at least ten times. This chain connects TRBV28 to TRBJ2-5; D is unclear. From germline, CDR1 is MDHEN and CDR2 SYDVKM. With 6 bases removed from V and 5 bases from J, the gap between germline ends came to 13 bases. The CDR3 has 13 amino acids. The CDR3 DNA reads TGTGCCAGCAGACCACCGTCTGGGGAGACCCAGTACTTC. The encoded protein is CASRPPSGETQYF.

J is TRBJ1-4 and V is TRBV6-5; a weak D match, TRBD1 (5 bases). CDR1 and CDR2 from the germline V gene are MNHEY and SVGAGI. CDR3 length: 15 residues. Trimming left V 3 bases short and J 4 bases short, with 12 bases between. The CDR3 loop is CASSYIRGVNEKLFF. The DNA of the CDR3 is TGTGCCAGCAGTTATATTCGGGGGGTTAATGAAAAACTGTTTTTT.

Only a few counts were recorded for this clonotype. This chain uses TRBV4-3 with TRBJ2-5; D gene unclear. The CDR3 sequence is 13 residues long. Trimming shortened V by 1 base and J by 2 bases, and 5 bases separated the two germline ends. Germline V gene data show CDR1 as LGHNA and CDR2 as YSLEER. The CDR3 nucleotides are TGCGCCAGCAGCCAAGCCCTTCAAGAGACCCAGTACTTC. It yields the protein CASSQALQETQYF.

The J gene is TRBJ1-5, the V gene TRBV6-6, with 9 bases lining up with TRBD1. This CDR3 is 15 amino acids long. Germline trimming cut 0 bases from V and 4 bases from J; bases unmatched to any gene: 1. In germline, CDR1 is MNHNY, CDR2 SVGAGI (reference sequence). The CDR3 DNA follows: TGTGCCAGCAGTTACTCGGGGACAGGGAATCAGCCCCAGCATTTT. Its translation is CASSYSGTGNQPQHF.

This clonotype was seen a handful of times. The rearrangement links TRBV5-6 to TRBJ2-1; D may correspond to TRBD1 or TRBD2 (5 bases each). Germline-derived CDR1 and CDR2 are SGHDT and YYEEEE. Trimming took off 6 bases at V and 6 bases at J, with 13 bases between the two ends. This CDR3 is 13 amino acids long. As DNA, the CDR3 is TGTGCCAGCACCCCGGGACCGAGCAATGAGCAGTTCTTC. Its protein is CASTPGPSNEQFF.

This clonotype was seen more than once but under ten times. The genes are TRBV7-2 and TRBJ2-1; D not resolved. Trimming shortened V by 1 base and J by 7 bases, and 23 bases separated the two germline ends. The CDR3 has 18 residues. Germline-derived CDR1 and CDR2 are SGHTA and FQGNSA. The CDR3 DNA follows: TGTGCCAGCAGCTTAGACCCCCCTCTGACCCCTTTGACAAATGAGCAGTTCTTC. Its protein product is CASSLDPPLTPLTNEQFF. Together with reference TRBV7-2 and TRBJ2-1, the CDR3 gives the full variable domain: GAGVSQSPSNKVTEKGKDVELRCDPISGHTALYWYRQSLGQGLEFLIYFQGNSAPDKSGLPSDRFSAERTGGSVSTLTIQRTQQEDSAVYLCASSLDPPLTPLTNEQFFGPGTRLTVL.

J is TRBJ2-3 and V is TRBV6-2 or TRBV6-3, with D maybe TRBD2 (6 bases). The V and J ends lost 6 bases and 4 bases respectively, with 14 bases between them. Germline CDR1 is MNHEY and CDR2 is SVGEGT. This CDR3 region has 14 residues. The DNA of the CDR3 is TGTGCCAGCAGACCCCGGAGGGACTCAGATACGCAGTATTTT. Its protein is CASRPRRDSDTQYF.

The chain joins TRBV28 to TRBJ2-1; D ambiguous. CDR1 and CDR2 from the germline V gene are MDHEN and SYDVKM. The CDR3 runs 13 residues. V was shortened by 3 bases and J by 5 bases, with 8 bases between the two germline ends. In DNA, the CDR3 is TGTGCCAGCAGTTTGATGGGCAACAATGAGCAGTTCTTC. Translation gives CASSLMGNNEQFF.

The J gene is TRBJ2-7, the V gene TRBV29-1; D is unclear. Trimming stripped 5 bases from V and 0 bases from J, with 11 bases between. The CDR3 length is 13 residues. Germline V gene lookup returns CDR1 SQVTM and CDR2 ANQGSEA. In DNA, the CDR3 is TGCAGCGTTTTGGGCATCTACTCCTACGAGCAGTACTTC. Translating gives CSVLGIYSYEQYF.

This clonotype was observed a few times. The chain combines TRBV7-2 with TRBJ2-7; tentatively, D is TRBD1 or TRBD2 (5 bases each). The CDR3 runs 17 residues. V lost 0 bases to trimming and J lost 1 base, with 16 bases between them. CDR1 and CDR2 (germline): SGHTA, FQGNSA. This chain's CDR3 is CASSLAWKGRLSYEQYF. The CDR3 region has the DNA TGTGCCAGCAGCTTAGCGTGGAAGGGACGTCTTTCCTACGAGCAGTACTTC.

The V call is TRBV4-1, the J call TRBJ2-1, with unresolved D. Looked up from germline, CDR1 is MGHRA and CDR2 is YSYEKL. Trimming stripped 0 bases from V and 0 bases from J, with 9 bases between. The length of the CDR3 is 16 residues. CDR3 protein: CASSQDNQYSYNEQFF. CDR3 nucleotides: TGCGCCAGCAGCCAAGACAACCAGTACTCCTACAATGAGCAGTTCTTC.

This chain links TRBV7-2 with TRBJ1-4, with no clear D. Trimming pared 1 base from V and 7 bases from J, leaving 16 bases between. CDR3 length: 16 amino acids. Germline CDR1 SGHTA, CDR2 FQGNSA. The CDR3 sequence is CASSLGLPGSGEKLFF. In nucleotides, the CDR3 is TGTGCCAGCAGCTTAGGCCTTCCGGGATCAGGTGAAAAACTGTTTTTT.

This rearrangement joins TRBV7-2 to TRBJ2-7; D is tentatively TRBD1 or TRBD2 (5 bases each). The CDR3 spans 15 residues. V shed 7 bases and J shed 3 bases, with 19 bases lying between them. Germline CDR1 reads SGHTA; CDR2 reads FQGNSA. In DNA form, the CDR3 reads TGTGCCAGCAACATGAGAGAGAGGGGAATCTACGAGCAGTACTTC. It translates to CASNMRERGIYEQYF.

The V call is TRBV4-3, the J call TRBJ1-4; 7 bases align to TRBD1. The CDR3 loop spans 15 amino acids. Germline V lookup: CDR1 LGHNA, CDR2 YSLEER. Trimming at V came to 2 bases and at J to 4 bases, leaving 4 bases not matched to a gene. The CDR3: CASSQSGTVNEKLFF. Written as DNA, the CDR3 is TGCGCCAGCAGCCAATCCGGGACAGTTAATGAAAAACTGTTTTTT.

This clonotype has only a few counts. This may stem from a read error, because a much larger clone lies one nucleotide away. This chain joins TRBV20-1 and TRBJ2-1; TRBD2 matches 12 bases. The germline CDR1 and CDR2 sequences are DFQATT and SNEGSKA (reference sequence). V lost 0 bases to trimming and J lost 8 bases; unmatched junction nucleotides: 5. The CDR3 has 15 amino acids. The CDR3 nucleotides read TGCAGTGCTAGAGAAGGACTAGCGGGACTCGATGAGCAGTTCTTC. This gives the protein CSAREGLAGLDEQFF.

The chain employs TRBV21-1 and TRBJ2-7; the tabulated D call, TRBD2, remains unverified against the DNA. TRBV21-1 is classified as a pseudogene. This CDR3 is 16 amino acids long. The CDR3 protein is CASSKGARAMSYEQYF. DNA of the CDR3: TGTGCCAGCAGCAAAGGCGCGCGGGCTATGTCCTACGAGCAGTACTTC.